This passage covers 32 T cell receptor beta chains from one sample sequenced in a study of CXCR3-negative and CXCR3-positive naive CD8 T cells. Notes on the study in general: The study found more hydrophobic TRB CDR3s in CXCR3-positive naive cells than in CXCR3-negative naive cells.

These TCRs are of unknown antigen specificity. cDNA libraries for TRB were generated by 5' RACE incorporating UMI labels. TCRdb derives one entry per CDR3 protein from the 5' RACE reads, leaving out DNA. The table lists around 63,000 distinct CDR3 sequences. Sequencing was done on a sample of naive CXCR3+ CD8+ T cells from blood. Subset in this sample: CD45RO-CCR7+CD27+CD95- naive CD8+ T cells expressing CXCR3 (TNR3+). Receptors were obtained from a human donor in good health. Some clones in this sample may be carry-over from other donors' samples.

This rearrangement joins TRBV29-1 to TRBJ2-3; as DNA is missing, the TRBD2 call by TCRdb cannot be tested. Germline lookup yields CDR1 SQVTM and CDR2 ANQGSEA. The CDR3 sequence is 14 residues long. The CDR3 loop reads CSVAFSGRTDTQYF.

V is TRBV9 and J is TRBJ1-1. The CDR3 loop spans 14 amino acids. In germline, CDR1 is SGDLS, CDR2 YYNGEE. CDR3 sequence reads: CASSVEGRNTEAFF.

The V call is TRBV29-1, the J call TRBJ1-2; TCRdb indicates TRBD1, and absent DNA this call remains unverified. The CDR3 spans 16 residues. Per the germline V gene, CDR1 is SQVTM and CDR2 is ANQGSEA. CDR3 amino acids: CSALGLGPNRGDGYTF.

The V call is TRBV29-1, the J call TRBJ2-2; TCRdb designates TRBD1, a call that cannot be tested without DNA. CDR1 is SQVTM, CDR2 ANQGSEA, per germline. This CDR3 has 13 amino acids. CDR3 in amino acids: CSVDAQGTGELFF.

The rearrangement uses TRBV5-6 and TRBJ2-7. The CDR3 runs to 14 residues. Germline lookup yields CDR1 SGHDT and CDR2 YYEEEE. CDR3 in amino acids: CASSFRQETYEQYF.

The gene calls are TRBV6-5 and TRBJ1-1; TCRdb names TRBD1, which stays unverified in the absence of DNA. Looked up from germline, CDR1 is MNHEY and CDR2 is SVGAGI. CDR3 size: 13 residues. The CDR3 loop is CASSYYGGTEAFF.

V gene TRBV7-2 combines with J gene TRBJ2-1. This CDR3 contains 13 residues. Germline V gives CDR1 SGHTA, CDR2 FQGNSA. The CDR3 reads CASSLGLYNEQFF.

The V and J genes are TRBV29-1 and TRBJ1-2; TCRdb picks TRBD1, but there is no DNA to check that call. CDR3 length: 13 residues. Germline values: CDR1 SQVTM, CDR2 ANQGSEA. CDR3: CSVVRTEVYGYTF. Supplemented by reference TRBV29-1 and TRBJ1-2, the full variable domain reads SAVISQKPSRDICQRGTSLTIQCQVDSQVTMMFWYRQQPGQSLTLIATANQGSEATYESGFVIDKFPISRPNLTFSTLTVSNMSPEDSSIYLCSVVRTEVYGYTFGSGTRLTVV.

The chain uses TRBV29-1 and TRBJ2-7; TCRdb designates TRBD1, a call that cannot be tested without DNA. The CDR3 spans 12 residues. The germline V gene has CDR1 SQVTM and CDR2 ANQGSEA. The CDR3 sequence is CSVERVPYEQYF.

The chain combines TRBV7-6 with TRBJ2-6; TCRdb gives TRBD1 as the D gene, but with no DNA this cannot be confirmed. The V gene's germline CDR1 is SGHVS and CDR2 FNYEAQ. The CDR3 sequence is 21 residues long. CDR3 loop: CASSLGAGTGVSTVSANVLTF. Variable domain in full (rest from reference TRBV7-6 and TRBJ2-6): GAGVSQSPRYKVTKRGQDVALRCDPISGHVSLYWYRQALGQGPEFLTYFNYEAQQDKSGLPNDRFSAERPEGSISTLTIQRTEQRDSAMYRCASSLGAGTGVSTVSANVLTFGAGSRLTVL.

V is TRBV28 and J is TRBJ1-1; the TCRdb D gene call, TRBD1, has no DNA to confirm it. Germline V gene sequence: CDR1 MDHEN, CDR2 SYDVKM. The CDR3 totals 17 residues. The CDR3 region is CASSLGPGQGLLAEAFF.

The chain links TRBV7-9 to TRBJ1-6; TCRdb indicates TRBD1, and absent DNA this call remains unverified. Germline CDR1 and CDR2: SEHNR and FQNEAQ (reference sequence). The CDR3 consists of 17 residues. This CDR3 reads CASSDTGAHGTISPLHF.

J is TRBJ2-1 and V is TRBV29-1. Germline CDR1 and CDR2: SQVTM and ANQGSEA. CDR3 length equals 15 residues. Here the CDR3 reads CSVEIGRYFVNEQFF.

The rearrangement uses TRBV6-6 and TRBJ1-2; TCRdb's D call of TRBD1 is untestable without DNA. The CDR3 contains 13 residues. Germline assignment: CDR1 MNHNY and CDR2 SVGAGI (reference sequence). This chain's CDR3 is CASNRLTGLGYTF.

V and J are TRBV4-3 and TRBJ2-5. The CDR3 has 14 residues. Looked up from germline, CDR1 is LGHNA and CDR2 is YSLEER. This CDR3 is CASSQDRSAETQYF.

V gene TRBV7-2 combines with J gene TRBJ2-4; TCRdb indicates TRBD1, and absent DNA this call remains unverified. Germline V CDR1 and CDR2: SGHTA, FQGNSA. This CDR3 has 15 amino acids. The CDR3 sequence: CASSLDRGSGNIQYF.

The V call is TRBV5-1, the J call TRBJ2-1. CDR1 and CDR2 (germline): SGHRS, YFSETQ. The CDR3 is 12 amino acids. CDR3 sequence reads: CAKVRLWDEQFF.

This chain connects TRBV6-2 or TRBV6-3 to TRBJ2-5; TCRdb returns TRBD1, unconfirmable since there is no DNA. CDR3 size: 16 residues. Per the germline V gene, CDR1 is MNHEY and CDR2 is SVGEGT. The CDR3 sequence is CASSSGRGGYQETQYF.

CDR3: CASSQAALAQETQYF. The chain is built from TRBV4-2 and TRBJ2-5; TCRdb calls TRBD1, which cannot be checked without DNA. The CDR3 runs 15 residues. CDR1 and CDR2 (germline): LGHNA, YNFKEQ.

This chain connects TRBV7-9 to TRBJ1-2. Germline CDR1 reads SEHNR; CDR2 reads FQNEAQ (reference sequence). There are 16 residues in the CDR3. The CDR3 loop is CASIPTNGVPNYGYTF.

CDR3 amino acids: CSVDRQSHPYEQYF. J is TRBJ2-7 and V is TRBV29-1; TCRdb outputs TRBD1, but without DNA this stays unchecked. Germline V gives CDR1 SQVTM, CDR2 ANQGSEA. The CDR3 is 14 residues long.

The J gene is TRBJ1-2, the V gene TRBV9; TCRdb returns TRBD1, unconfirmable since there is no DNA. Germline CDR1 is SGDLS and CDR2 is YYNGEE. The CDR3 has 15 amino acids. The chain's CDR3 is CASSPLPGQLNGYTF.

The V gene is TRBV7-9, the J gene TRBJ2-3; the D gene TCRdb calls, TRBD1, cannot be checked with no DNA. This CDR3 is built from 14 residues. Germline lookup yields CDR1 SEHNR and CDR2 FQNEAQ (reference sequence). CDR3 sequence reads: CASSQWTGYDTQYF.

V usage is TRBV10-2 and J usage is TRBJ2-7. Germline CDR1 WSHSY, CDR2 SAAADI. The CDR3 sequence is 12 residues long. CDR3 region: CASGNWIYEQYF.

CDR3: CASSPAGSRELFF. The rearrangement joins TRBV7-9 to TRBJ2-2; the D call of TRBD2 rests on TCRdb alone, since no DNA is present to check it. Germline CDR1 is SEHNR and CDR2 is FQNEAQ (reference sequence). CDR3 size: 13 residues.

The chain combines TRBV5-5 with TRBJ2-3. The V gene's germline CDR1 is SGHKS and CDR2 YYEKEE (reference sequence). The CDR3 consists of 15 residues. The CDR3 region is CASSLGASSADTQYF.

The rearrangement uses TRBV6-5 and TRBJ2-1. The CDR3 spans 11 residues. Per the germline V gene, CDR1 is MNHEY and CDR2 is SVGAGI. CDR3: CASRGYNEQFF.

V is TRBV29-1 and J is TRBJ1-1; TCRdb names TRBD1, which stays unverified in the absence of DNA. CDR3 size: 12 residues. Germline lookup yields CDR1 SQVTM and CDR2 ANQGSEA. CDR3: CSVETGYTEAFF.

This chain uses TRBV10-2 with TRBJ1-1. Germline V gene sequence: CDR1 WSHSY, CDR2 SAAADI. The CDR3 spans 13 residues. Here the CDR3 reads CASSDQTNTEAFF.

The chain carries TRBV12-3 or TRBV12-4 and TRBJ1-2; TCRdb outputs TRBD1, but without DNA this stays unchecked. The CDR3 runs to 19 residues. This CDR3 is CASTSSFEGRQKSNYGYTF.

The chain links TRBV2 to TRBJ1-1. The CDR3 contains 13 residues. Germline V gene sequence: CDR1 SNHLY, CDR2 FYNNEI. Here the CDR3 reads CASSAGRNTEAFF.

CDR3 protein: CSVLQVTGELFF. The V call is TRBV29-1, the J call TRBJ2-2; the TCRdb call, TRBD1, lacks DNA for checking. The CDR3 is made up of 12 amino acids. Germline V gene sequence: CDR1 SQVTM, CDR2 ANQGSEA.